These T cell receptor beta chains were read from a single sample in a study of shared clonotypes between healthy human individuals. TCRdb keeps only in-frame clones here, not all; method: immunoSEQ multiplex PCR. The repertoire consists of 2 million to 2.5 million clones, with 85% to 95% occurring once and the leading ten covering about 0.41%. Sequenced sample: naive CD4+ T cells from PBMCs. These receptors all come from a young man in good health. Some clones in this sample may be carry-over from other donors' samples. CDR3s include the opening cysteine and the closing phenylalanine or tryptophan. A D gene is named only where the DNA matches it firmly. Size is stated for part of the rows, as once, few or many counts, or as a class when the clone is expanded.

size	D	J	V	DNA	CDR3
NA	NA	TRBJ1-2	TRBV12-5	TGTGCTAGTGGTTTGGCCCGAGGAGGCTACACCTTC	CASGLARGGYTF
NA	NA	TRBJ2-7	TRBV5-1	TGCGCCAGCAGCTTGGCGCCAGACAGCTCCTACGAGCAGTACTTC	CASSLAPDSSYEQYF
NA	TRBD2	TRBJ2-5	TRBV5-1	TGCGCCAGCAGCCGGACTAGCGGGAGGGAGACCCAGTACTTC	CASSRTSGRETQYF
NA	NA	TRBJ2-7	TRBV11-2	TGTGCCAGCAGCCCCAGCCCTGTCGCAGACAGTTACGAGCAGTACTTC	CASSPSPVADSYEQYF
NA	TRBD2	TRBJ2-7	TRBV7-2	TGTGCCAGCAGCTTAGTCGTTAGCGGGACTTACTCCTACGAGCAGTACTTC	CASSLVVSGTYSYEQYF
NA	NA	TRBJ2-5	TRBV7-8	TGTGCCAGCAGCCCAAAACCATTTTTCACTGAGACCCAGTACTTC	CASSPKPFFTETQYF
NA	NA	TRBJ1-5	TRBV19	TGTGCCAGTAGTATAGGGAGGCAGCAGCCCCAGCATTTT	CASSIGRQQPQHF
NA	TRBD2	TRBJ2-1	TRBV9	TGTGCCAGCAGCGTTGGGCTAGCGGGAGACTTCTACAATGAGCAGTTCTTC	CASSVGLAGDFYNEQFF
NA	NA	TRBJ2-1	TRBV21-1	TGTGCCACGGGAGGGTTAGGGAGCTTTGAGCAGTTCTTC	CATGGLGSFEQFF
NA	TRBD2	TRBJ2-1	TRBV28	TGTGCCAGCAGTTTACCCCGGTTGCTAGCGGGGGACTTACATGAGCAGTTCTTC	CASSLPRLLAGDLHEQFF
NA	NA	TRBJ2-3	TRBV2	TGTGCCAGCAGTGCGGATACGCAGTATTTT	CASSADTQYF
NA	NA	TRBJ1-2	TRBV23-1	TGCGCCAGCCCAACAGAAAGGGAGGGTGGCTACACCTTC	CASPTEREGGYTF
once	NA	TRBJ2-3	TRBV28	TGTGCCAGCAGGAGCCTTAAAGCTAGCACAGATACGCAGTATTTT	CASRSLKASTDTQYF
NA	TRBD1	TRBJ1-1	TRBV5-1	TGCGCCAGCAGCAGGGGGACAGGGGACTACACTGAAGCTTTCTTT	CASSRGTGDYTEAFF
NA	TRBD1	TRBJ2-5	TRBV28	TGTGCCAGCAATCGACCAAACAGGGGGAAAGAGACCCAGTACTTC	CASNRPNRGKETQYF
NA	NA	TRBJ1-2	TRBV5-1	TGCGCCAGCAGCTTGGCCGGGCGACCTAACTATGGCTACACCTTC	CASSLAGRPNYGYTF
NA	TRBD1	TRBJ1-2	TRBV7-3	TGTGCCAGCAGCTTAGGAAGGACAGGGTCTGGCTACACCTTC	CASSLGRTGSGYTF
NA	NA	TRBJ1-2	TRBV28	TGTGCCAGCAGTCCACCGGAGGGAGGCTATGGCTACACCTTC	CASSPPEGGYGYTF
NA	NA	TRBJ2-7	TRBV9	TGTGCCAGCAGCACAACGGGGCTTTACTCCTACGAGCAGTACTTC	CASSTTGLYSYEQYF
NA	NA	TRBJ1-1	TRBV5-6	TGTGCCAGCAGCCTATTCTCCCTGGTGAACACTGAAGCTTTCTTT	CASSLFSLVNTEAFF
NA	NA	TRBJ2-7	TRBV7-2	TGTGCCAGCAGCCGCGAACCCTCGGGGTACGAGCAGTACTTC	CASSREPSGYEQYF
once	NA	TRBJ2-7	TRBV6-6	TGTGCCAGCAGTACCCAGGGTGGAGTCAACGAGCAGTACTTC	CASSTQGGVNEQYF
NA	NA	TRBJ2-3	TRBV7-8	TGTGCCAGCAGTCGTAGGACAGATACGCAGTATTTT	CASSRRTDTQYF
once	TRBD1	TRBJ1-2	TRBV28	TGTGCCAGCAGTTTATTGTTACAGGGGGGCCCTGGCTACACCTTC	CASSLLLQGGPGYTF
NA	NA	TRBJ2-4	TRBV2	TGTGCCAGCAGTCAGGAATCCAAAAACATTCAGTACTTC	CASSQESKNIQYF
NA	NA	TRBJ2-3	TRBV5-8	TGTGCCAGCAGCTTCCGGGGAACAGATACGCAGTATTTT	CASSFRGTDTQYF